These 20 T cell receptor beta chains originate from one sample sequenced in a study of Ad26.COV2.S vaccination and SARS-CoV-2 variants. The method was immunoSEQ multiplex PCR; TCRdb's version includes in-frame clones alone and lacks a portion of them. The repertoire holds under 400,000 clones, about nine tenths seen once, with around 3.6% in the top ten. The sample's treatment: approximately 18 received Ad26.COV2.S at low or high dose, single or two shots; 5 received placebo; per-sample allocation not given. Sampling was done on day 63 after the first vaccine or placebo injection. The sequenced sample was peripheral blood, obtained in a trial of Ad26.COV2.S vaccine versus placebo. Source of these receptors: a person between 18 and 65 years old who received the Ad26.COV2.S COVID-19 vaccine or a placebo.

The chain uses TRBV15 and TRBJ2-7, with 9 bases lining up with TRBD1. The junction had 6 bases not matched to a gene; V was cut back by 6 bases and J by 3 bases. The CDR3 consists of 14 residues. CDR1 and CDR2 from the germline V gene are LNHNV and YYDKDF (reference sequence). CDR3 in amino acids: CATRRSDRGYEQYF. As DNA, the CDR3 is TGTGCCACCAGGAGGTCGGACAGGGGCTACGAGCAGTACTTC.

The J gene is TRBJ2-2, the V gene TRBV5-1, with 7 bases aligning to TRBD1. V lost 4 bases to trimming and J lost 0 bases; unmatched junction nucleotides: 9. Germline V gene lookup returns CDR1 SGHRS and CDR2 YFSETQ. This CDR3 comprises 17 residues. Here the CDR3 DNA reads TGCGCCAGCAGCCCCGGACAGGCGCCTTCGAACACCGGGGAGCTGTTTTTT. Its translation: CASSPGQAPSNTGELFF.

The rearrangement joins TRBV11-3 to TRBJ2-1; 7 nucleotides agree with TRBD2. CDR3 size: 14 residues. V trimming: 3 bases; J trimming: 6 bases; junction bases outside the gene matches: 5. Germline loops: CDR1 SGHNT, CDR2 YENEEA. As DNA, the CDR3 is TGTGCCAGCAGCTTGCGGGAGCACTTCAATGAGCAGTTCTTC. This sequence encodes CASSLREHFNEQFF.

The chain carries TRBV3-1 (or the pseudogene TRBV3-2) and TRBJ2-5, with 14 bases lining up with TRBD2. CDR3 size: 16 residues. Germline CDR1 LGHDT, CDR2 YNNKEL (reference sequence). The V gene end was trimmed by 8 bases and the J gene end by 1 base; junction bases not matched to a gene: 6. CDR3 in amino acids: CASGGLAGGTQETQYF. CDR3 sequence (DNA): TGTGCCAGCGGCGGACTAGCGGGGGGTACCCAAGAGACCCAGTACTTC.

This chain connects TRBV21-1 to TRBJ1-2; whether TRBD1, the table's D call, matches the DNA was not checked. TRBV21-1 is assigned pseudogene status. The CDR3 length is 19 residues. CDR3 amino acids: CASSKLLPPGPQGLGGYTF. The CDR3 nucleotides are TGTGCCAGCAGCAAACTCCTCCCTCCGGGACCCCAGGGGTTGGGTGGCTACACCTTC.

The chain combines TRBV3-1 (or the pseudogene TRBV3-2) with TRBJ2-1, with TRBD1 matching over 12 bases. CDR1 and CDR2 (germline): LGHDT, YNNKEL (reference sequence). The CDR3 sequence is 16 residues long. V was clipped by 8 bases and J by 7 bases; unmatched bases: 12. CDR3 nucleotides: TGTGCCAGCTCCCCTCGGGGACAGGGGGCGAAGAATGAGCAGTTCTTC. Amino acid sequence: CASSPRGQGAKNEQFF.

This chain joins TRBV19 and TRBJ1-1, with 10 positions matching TRBD1. Unmatched junction bases numbered 11, after V lost 9 bases and J lost 4 bases. CDR1 and CDR2 (germline): LNHDA, SQIVND (reference sequence). The CDR3 has 15 amino acids. The CDR3 region is CASTPAGTGVTEAFF. As DNA, the CDR3 is TGTGCCAGCACTCCTGCGGGGACAGGGGTCACTGAAGCTTTCTTT.

This clone is a singleton in its sample. Other DNA sequences in this sample translate to the same CDR3. The chain recombines TRBV5-1 with TRBJ1-1; D is unclear. The CDR3 covers 13 residues. Trimming left V 0 bases short and J 3 bases short, with 6 bases between. The germline gives CDR1 SGHRS, CDR2 YFSETQ. The CDR3: CASSLDRYTEAFF. The CDR3 DNA reads TGCGCCAGCAGCTTGGATAGGTACACTGAAGCTTTCTTT.

The genes are TRBV5-1 and TRBJ2-3; D is possibly TRBD2 (6 bases). The ends were cut back, 4 bases at V and 0 bases at J, with 12 bases in the middle. The CDR3 runs 15 residues. Germline-derived CDR1 and CDR2 are SGHRS and YFSETQ. In DNA, the CDR3 is TGCGCCAGCAGCCCCTCCCGGGGGAGCACAGATACGCAGTATTTT. Its translation: CASSPSRGSTDTQYF.

This sequence joins TRBV12-3 or TRBV12-4 and TRBJ2-5, with TRBD2 identical over 9 bases. This CDR3 region has 13 residues. V gave up 5 bases and J gave up 3 bases; unmatched junction bases: 1. CDR3 amino acids: CASSRLAEETQYF. DNA for the CDR3: TGTGCCAGCAGTCGACTAGCGGAAGAGACCCAGTACTTC.

The chain has TRBV27 and TRBJ2-1; TRBD1 agrees at 7 bases. J gave up 6 bases and V 6 bases, and 8 bases lay outside the gene matches. Germline lookup yields CDR1 MNHEY and CDR2 SMNVEV (reference sequence). This CDR3 has 14 residues. DNA of the CDR3: TGTGCCAGCAGCCTAGGGGGCAGTCCCAATGAGCAGTTCTTC. This encodes CASSLGGSPNEQFF.

This sequence joins TRBV7-9 and TRBJ1-6; 9 bases agree with TRBD1. The CDR3 is 14 amino acids. CDR1 is SEHNR and CDR2 is FQNEAQ in the germline V gene (reference sequence). With V trimmed by 6 bases and J by 10 bases, 7 bases remained unmatched. CDR3 DNA: TGTGCCAGCAGACTGGGACAGGGCCCCTCACCCCTCCACTTT. It codes for CASRLGQGPSPLHF.

The chain joins TRBV4-2 to TRBJ2-1; 14 bases are a match to TRBD2. This CDR3 spans 20 amino acids. The junction had 16 bases not matched to a gene; V was cut back by 5 bases and J by 4 bases. Germline-derived CDR1 and CDR2 are LGHNA and YNFKEQ. The CDR3 loop reads CASSTRLAGGPGFGYNEQFF. The DNA for the CDR3 is TGTGCCAGCAGCACCCGACTAGCGGGGGGGCCGGGGTTTGGGTACAATGAGCAGTTCTTC.

The chain is built from TRBV27 and TRBJ2-3; the D call may be TRBD1 or TRBD2 (5 bases each). In germline, CDR1 is MNHEY, CDR2 SMNVEV (reference sequence). The V end lost 1 base, the J end lost 5 bases, and 10 bases lay between the germline ends. CDR3 length: 14 amino acids. CDR3 sequence reads: CASSLWAGRDTQYF. CDR3 in DNA: TGTGCCAGCAGTTTATGGGCAGGGAGAGATACGCAGTATTTT.

V is TRBV30 and J is TRBJ2-7, with 8 bases aligning to TRBD1. CDR3 length: 13 amino acids. V lost 3 bases to trimming and J lost 3 bases; unmatched junction nucleotides: 4. Germline-derived CDR1 and CDR2 are GTSNPN and SVGIG (reference sequence). The CDR3 is CAWRQGVYYEQYF. Here the CDR3 DNA reads TGTGCCTGGAGACAGGGGGTCTACTACGAGCAGTACTTC.

This chain joins TRBV30 and TRBJ1-6; D possibly corresponds to TRBD1 (6 bases). Trimming cost V 0 bases and J 5 bases, with 14 bases left between them. Germline CDR1 is GTSNPN and CDR2 is SVGIG (reference sequence). The CDR3 runs 16 residues. The CDR3 bases are TGTGCCTGGAGTGTACGACTTTCAGGGGATAATTCACCCCTCCACTTT. Encoded protein: CAWSVRLSGDNSPLHF.

The V and J genes are TRBV5-4 and TRBJ2-6; 11 nucleotides align to TRBD2. This CDR3 is built from 18 residues. Losses at the gene ends were 4 bases for V and 0 bases for J; bases not matched to a gene: 6. Germline CDR1 reads SGHNT; CDR2 reads YYREEE (reference sequence). The CDR3 region has the DNA TGTGCCAGCAGCCAAACTAGCGGGGGCCACTCTGGGGCCAACGTCCTGACTTTC. Encoded protein: CASSQTSGGHSGANVLTF.

This chain connects TRBV12-3 or TRBV12-4 to TRBJ1-5; D gene unclear. V lost 3 bases, J lost 4 bases, and 4 bases lay in between. The CDR3 extends over 12 amino acids. This chain's CDR3 is CASSFGNQPQHF. The DNA of the CDR3 is TGTGCCAGCAGTTTTGGTAATCAGCCCCAGCATTTT.

The chain links TRBV29-1 to TRBJ2-3; TRBD1 aligns across 10 bases. CDR1 SQVTM and CDR2 ANQGSEA come from the germline V gene. The CDR3 sequence is 14 residues long. Germline trimming cut 6 bases from V and 5 bases from J; bases unmatched to any gene: 8. DNA of the CDR3: TGCAGCGTAAAGACAGGGGGCTCTTTAGATACGCAGTATTTT. This gives the protein CSVKTGGSLDTQYF.

The gene calls are TRBV5-1 and TRBJ1-1; 9 nucleotides align to TRBD1. CDR1 is SGHRS, CDR2 YFSETQ, per germline. The CDR3 is 16 residues long. V gave up 0 bases and J gave up 0 bases; unmatched junction bases: 3. The CDR3 loop is CASSLVTGGMNTEAFF. The CDR3 DNA reads TGCGCCAGCAGCTTGGTAACAGGGGGCATGAACACTGAAGCTTTCTTT.